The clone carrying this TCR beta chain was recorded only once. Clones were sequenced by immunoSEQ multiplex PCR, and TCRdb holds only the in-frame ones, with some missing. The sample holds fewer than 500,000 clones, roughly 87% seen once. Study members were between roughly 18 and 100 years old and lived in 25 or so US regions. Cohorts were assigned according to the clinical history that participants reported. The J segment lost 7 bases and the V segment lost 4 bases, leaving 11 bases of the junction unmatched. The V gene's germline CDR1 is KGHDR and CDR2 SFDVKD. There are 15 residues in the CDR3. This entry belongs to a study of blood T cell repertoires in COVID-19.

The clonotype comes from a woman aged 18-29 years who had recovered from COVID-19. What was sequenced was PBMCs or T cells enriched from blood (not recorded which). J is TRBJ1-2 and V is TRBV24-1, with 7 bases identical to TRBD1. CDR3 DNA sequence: TGTGCCACCAGTGACCGGCGAGGGGGCTTCTCTGGCTACACCTTC. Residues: CATSDRRGGFSGYTF.